What follows are 17 T cell receptor beta chains derived from one specimen sequenced in a study of T cell responses to AZD1222 COVID-19 vaccine. Produced via immunoSEQ multiplex PCR; TCRdb's table is partial and in-frame only. The repertoire has roughly 200,000 clones, almost 90% of them found once; the top ten carry approximately 8%. Source: peripheral blood, taken on day 0 of AZD1222 vaccination. These receptors all come from an adult in good health.

The chain joins TRBV30 to TRBJ2-1, with 7 bases aligning to TRBD2. This CDR3 has 16 residues. CDR1 and CDR2 from the germline V gene are GTSNPN and SVGIG (reference sequence). V was pared by 2 bases and J by 9 bases, with 16 bases of the junction left unmatched. The CDR3 loop is CAWSRVGDYGLVEQFF. For the CDR3, the DNA is TGTGCCTGGAGTCGAGTGGGGGACTATGGCTTGGTTGAGCAGTTCTTC.

V and J are TRBV7-9 and TRBJ1-1; D remains ambiguous. With 5 bases removed from V and 0 bases from J, the gap between germline ends came to 7 bases. The CDR3 totals 13 residues. Germline-derived CDR1 and CDR2 are SEHNR and FQNEAQ (reference sequence). The CDR3 region is CASSSYMNTEAFF. The DNA of the CDR3 is TGTGCCAGCAGCAGTTACATGAACACTGAAGCTTTCTTT.

V is TRBV5-6 and J is TRBJ1-5; D is unresolved. The germline V and J ends were trimmed by 3 bases and 1 base, with 8 bases remaining between them. The CDR3 covers 14 residues. The germline gives CDR1 SGHDT, CDR2 YYEEEE. CDR3 sequence reads: CASSSLWSNQPQHF. CDR3 nucleotides: TGTGCCAGCAGCTCTCTGTGGAGCAATCAGCCCCAGCATTTT.

The chain combines TRBV11-2 with TRBJ2-3, with D unclear. Trimming left V 1 base short and J 2 bases short, with 10 bases between. The CDR3 sequence is 15 residues long. CDR1 is SGHAT, CDR2 FQNNGV, per germline. In DNA, the CDR3 is TGTGCCAGCAGCTTAGGATCCAGACTCACAGATACGCAGTATTTT. Its translation: CASSLGSRLTDTQYF. The full variable domain, rest sourced from reference TRBV11-2 and TRBJ2-3, is EAGVAQSPRYKIIEKRQSVAFWCNPISGHATLYWYQQILGQGPKLLIQFQNNGVVDDSQLPKDRFSAERLKGVDSTLKIQPAKLEDSAVYLCASSLGSRLTDTQYFGPGTRLTVL.

The chain recombines TRBV4-2 with TRBJ2-7, with D uncertain. The V gene's germline CDR1 is LGHNA and CDR2 YNFKEQ. V was cut by 4 bases and J by 3 bases, with 13 bases left in between. The CDR3 is made up of 14 amino acids. In DNA, the CDR3 is TGTGCCAGCAGCCCCGAACAGTATGGCTACGAGCAGTACTTC. Its protein is CASSPEQYGYEQYF.

The CDR3 DNA is TGCGCCAGCAGCCCATTTCAGGGGACTAGCGGGGGCACAGATACGCAGTATTTT. This sequence encodes CASSPFQGTSGGTDTQYF. V and J are TRBV4-1 and TRBJ2-3; 13 bases line up with TRBD2. After removal of 4 bases from V and 1 base from J, the junction contained 8 bases not matched to a gene. This CDR3 is 18 amino acids long. Germline V gene data show CDR1 as MGHRA and CDR2 as YSYEKL.

Here the CDR3 DNA reads TGTGCCAGCAGCTTAGCGGGGACGGACTCCTATAGCAATCAGCCCCAGCATTTT. It yields the protein CASSLAGTDSYSNQPQHF. This chain uses TRBV7-2 with TRBJ1-5, with D tentatively TRBD1 (5 bases). V was cut by 0 bases and J by 0 bases, with 15 bases left in between. Germline V CDR1 and CDR2: SGHTA, FQGNSA. The CDR3 has 18 residues.

This clone was found once. The chain combines TRBV7-8 with TRBJ1-2; the D is unclear. CDR1 is SGHVS and CDR2 is FQNEAQ in the germline V gene. Trimming cost V 1 base and J 1 base, with 7 bases left between them. This CDR3 is 14 amino acids long. CDR3 protein: CASSLGRDNYGYTF. In DNA, the CDR3 is TGTGCCAGCAGCTTAGGTCGGGATAACTATGGCTACACCTTC.

The CDR3 coding sequence is TGCAGCGTCATGCTTGGGTACGAGCAGTACTTC. Protein: CSVMLGYEQYF. V is TRBV29-1 and J is TRBJ2-7, with D uncertain. Trimming shortened V by 6 bases and J by 4 bases, and 10 bases separated the two germline ends. This CDR3 has 11 amino acids. Looked up from germline, CDR1 is SQVTM and CDR2 is ANQGSEA.

DNA of the CDR3: TGTGCCATCAGTGAGTCCCTTTTAATAGGTGAGCAGTTCTTC. This codes for CAISESLLIGEQFF. This chain joins TRBV10-3 and TRBJ2-1; D uncertain. Germline CDR1 is ENHRY and CDR2 is SYGVKD. This CDR3 is 14 amino acids long. Trimming left V 0 bases short and J 9 bases short, with 12 bases between.

The chain employs TRBV24-1 and TRBJ1-1, with 7 positions matching TRBD1. Germline CDR1 KGHDR, CDR2 SFDVKD. This CDR3 is 12 amino acids long. Trimming at V came to 5 bases and at J to 8 bases, leaving 4 bases not matched to a gene. CDR3: CATSGETGEAFF. The CDR3 nucleotides are TGTGCCACCAGTGGGGAGACAGGGGAAGCTTTCTTT.

The J gene is TRBJ1-2, the V gene TRBV4-1; no definite D call. The CDR3 has 13 amino acids. Trimming took 4 bases from V and 3 from J, leaving 9 bases between them. Germline V gene data show CDR1 as MGHRA and CDR2 as YSYEKL. The CDR3 sequence is CASSLNPYYGYTF. The CDR3 DNA reads as TGCGCCAGCAGCCTAAACCCCTACTATGGCTACACCTTC.

The chain has TRBV7-9 and TRBJ2-7; D gene unclear. The V gene lost 3 bases and the J gene lost 6 bases, with 12 bases spanning the gap. The CDR3 runs to 13 residues. Germline V gene sequence: CDR1 SEHNR, CDR2 FQNEAQ (reference sequence). The CDR3 loop is CASSLEGPSEQYF. CDR3 DNA: TGTGCCAGCAGCTTGGAAGGGCCCTCCGAGCAGTACTTC.

The CDR3 reads CASSLNGQGVTDTQYF. As DNA, the CDR3 is TGCGCCAGCAGCTTAAACGGGCAGGGGGTCACAGATACGCAGTATTTT. The chain joins TRBV5-1 to TRBJ2-3; 7 bases line up with TRBD1. This CDR3 spans 16 amino acids. The V and J ends lost 2 bases and 2 bases, in that order; junction bases with no gene match: 8. The V gene's germline CDR1 is SGHRS and CDR2 YFSETQ.

This chain connects TRBV5-5 to TRBJ1-2, with TRBD1 as a possible D gene (6 bases). The CDR3 runs 16 residues. Germline CDR1 and CDR2: SGHKS and YYEKEE (reference sequence). Trimming left V 2 bases short and J 6 bases short, with 20 bases between. Here the CDR3 reads CASSLHADRRKNGYTF. The CDR3 DNA sequence: TGTGCCAGCAGCTTACACGCCGACAGGCGGAAGAATGGCTACACCTTC. Looking up the rest from reference TRBV5-5 and TRBJ1-2 gives the full variable domain: DAGVTQSPTHLIKTRGQQVTLRCSPISGHKSVSWYQQVLGQGPQFIFQYYEKEERGRGNFPDRFSARQFPNYSSELNVNALLLGDSALYLCASSLHADRRKNGYTFGSGTRLTVV.

The V gene is TRBV14, the J gene TRBJ2-7; a possible D gene is TRBD2 (6 bases). This CDR3 has 13 residues. Trimming cost V 1 base and J 6 bases, with 10 bases left between them. CDR1 and CDR2 (germline): SGHDN, FVKESK. The CDR3 here is CASSQVRGSEQYF. The CDR3 DNA follows: TGTGCCAGCAGCCAAGTCCGGGGGTCCGAGCAGTACTTC.

The count of this clone is one. The chain joins TRBV27 to TRBJ2-2; 7 bases agree with TRBD2. Germline loops: CDR1 MNHEY, CDR2 SMNVEV (reference sequence). The V segment lost 5 bases and the J segment 3 bases; nucleotides outside the gene matches: 12. CDR3 length: 17 amino acids. The CDR3 spells CASSPGAGYGDTGELFF. The DNA for the CDR3 is TGTGCCAGCAGTCCGGGAGCGGGGTATGGGGACACCGGGGAGCTGTTTTTT.